This passage covers 19 T cell receptor beta chains from one sample sequenced in a study of CD4 T cells in relation to SARS-CoV-2 and coronaviruses. Repertoires were generated with immunoSEQ multiplex PCR, while TCRdb's copy carries only in-frame clones and drops some. The sample contains about 39,000 clones, around three quarters of which appear only once. No cognate antigen is known for these TCRs. Material for sequencing was memory CD4+ T cells from PBMCs, cultured in vitro. The source is an adult with COVID-19.

J is TRBJ1-3 and V is TRBV10-3; the D is unclear. CDR3 size: 13 residues. Between the trimmed V and J ends, which lost 7 bases and 3 bases, there was a span of 10 bases. CDR1 is ENHRY, CDR2 SYGVKD, per germline. The CDR3 loop reads CAITRGVGNTIYF. The CDR3 coding sequence is TGTGCCATCACCCGGGGTGTTGGAAACACCATATATTTT.

The V call is TRBV15, the J call TRBJ2-1, with TRBD2 identical over 14 bases. The CDR3 extends over 18 amino acids. V gave up 5 bases and J gave up 0 bases; unmatched junction bases: 6. From germline, CDR1 is LNHNV and CDR2 YYDKDF (reference sequence). The CDR3 DNA reads TGTGCCACCAGCCCCGGGACTAGCGGGAGAAACTCCTACAATGAGCAGTTCTTC. Translated: CATSPGTSGRNSYNEQFF.

The table lists this clone with a few counts. J is TRBJ1-6 and V is TRBV27, with D tentatively TRBD1 (5 bases). Germline CDR1 and CDR2: MNHEY and SMNVEV (reference sequence). V was trimmed by 8 bases and J by 8 bases, leaving 10 bases between them. The CDR3 runs 12 residues. CDR3 nucleotide sequence: TGTGCCAGCGGGGACGTCTATTCACCCCTCCACTTT. Translating it yields CASGDVYSPLHF.

A few counts support this clone. V gene TRBV9 combines with J gene TRBJ1-6, with TRBD1 matching over 7 bases. Germline CDR1 is SGDLS and CDR2 is YYNGEE. The length of the CDR3 is 16 residues. Trimming cost V 2 bases and J 7 bases; bases outside gene matches: 9. The CDR3 sequence is CASSVGGGRGNSPLHF. The CDR3, as DNA: TGTGCCAGCAGCGTGGGTGGGGGCAGGGGGAATTCACCCCTCCACTTT.

The gene calls are TRBV10-3 and TRBJ1-2, with D uncertain. This CDR3 is built from 13 residues. The germline CDR1 and CDR2 sequences are ENHRY and SYGVKD. The V gene lost 0 bases and the J gene lost 3 bases, with 5 bases spanning the gap. The CDR3 DNA sequence: TGTGCCATCAGTGAGTCACGAGACTATGGCTACACCTTC. As protein: CAISESRDYGYTF.

V usage is TRBV7-6 and J usage is TRBJ2-3; weak D call: TRBD2 (6 bases). Germline V gives CDR1 SGHVS, CDR2 FNYEAQ. Trimming stripped 7 bases from V and 4 bases from J, with 15 bases between. This CDR3 has 14 residues. The CDR3 region is CASTKMEGSDTQYF. Here the CDR3 DNA reads TGTGCCAGCACCAAAATGGAGGGGTCAGATACGCAGTATTTT. Full variable domain (missing parts from reference TRBV7-6 and TRBJ2-3): GAGVSQSPRYKVTKRGQDVALRCDPISGHVSLYWYRQALGQGPEFLTYFNYEAQQDKSGLPNDRFSAERPEGSISTLTIQRTEQRDSAMYRCASTKMEGSDTQYFGPGTRLTVL.

The V and J genes are TRBV11-1 and TRBJ2-3, with TRBD2 identical over 8 bases. Trimming cost V 5 bases and J 4 bases; bases outside gene matches: 11. This CDR3 is built from 16 residues. Germline CDR1 SGHAT, CDR2 FQDESV (reference sequence). The CDR3 DNA reads TGTGCCAGCAGCACAGACGGGAGGGCCAACGCAGATACGCAGTATTTT. It encodes CASSTDGRANADTQYF.

The gene calls are TRBV2 and TRBJ1-5, with a possible D match to TRBD1 (5 bases). CDR3 size: 13 residues. Germline CDR1 reads SNHLY; CDR2 reads FYNNEI. V was pared by 9 bases and J by 4 bases, with 13 bases between. DNA of the CDR3: TGTGCCAGTACAGGTCCTGGGAATCAGCCCCAGCATTTT. Its translation: CASTGPGNQPQHF.

The chain couples TRBV28 to TRBJ2-3; D unclear. The V end was cut by 6 bases, the J end by 4 bases, with 8 bases between. Per germline, CDR1 MDHEN and CDR2 SYDVKM. The CDR3 length is 12 residues. The CDR3 protein is CASRARADTQYF. The CDR3 nucleotides are TGTGCCAGCAGGGCACGTGCAGATACGCAGTATTTT.

The chain joins TRBV28 to TRBJ1-5; TRBD1 matches 8 bases. CDR3 size: 15 residues. V trimming: 4 bases; J trimming: 9 bases; junction bases outside the gene matches: 11. The V gene's germline CDR1 is MDHEN and CDR2 SYDVKM. This chain's CDR3 is CASSYPGQGTRPQHF. In DNA, the CDR3 is TGTGCCAGCAGTTATCCAGGACAGGGCACAAGGCCCCAGCATTTT.

The gene calls are TRBV12-5 and TRBJ2-3; D call uncertain. The V end lost 5 bases, the J end lost 2 bases, and 5 bases lay between the germline ends. Germline CDR1 is LGHNT and CDR2 is FRNRAP. The CDR3 is made up of 12 amino acids. The DNA for the CDR3 is TGTGCTAGTGGTCAGTACACAGATACGCAGTATTTT. Translated: CASGQYTDTQYF.

The V gene is TRBV6-5, the J gene TRBJ2-3; 13 bases fit TRBD2. The CDR3 is 15 residues long. From germline, CDR1 is MNHEY and CDR2 SVGAGI. Losses at the gene ends were 6 bases for V and 4 bases for J; bases not matched to a gene: 4. The DNA of the CDR3 is TGTGCCAGCAGCCAGACTAGCGGGAGGCCAGATACGCAGTATTTT. It is translated as CASSQTSGRPDTQYF.

The V gene is TRBV19, the J gene TRBJ2-3; D is ambiguous. Deletions cut 6 bases from V and 6 bases from J, with 7 bases between. Germline V gene lookup returns CDR1 LNHDA and CDR2 SQIVND (reference sequence). This CDR3 contains 11 residues. The CDR3 region is CASRTFDTQYF. CDR3 DNA sequence: TGTGCCAGTAGAACGTTCGATACGCAGTATTTT.

As to this clone: At one end the junction does not follow the germline gene, possibly because of a read error. This rearrangement joins TRBV10-3 to TRBJ1-2; 7 nucleotides align to TRBD1. The germline V gene has CDR1 ENHRY and CDR2 SYGVKD. The CDR3 runs to 13 residues. CDR3 loop: CALRQGSNYGYTF. CDR3 bases: TGTGCCCTCAGACAGGGCTCTAACTATGGCTACACCTTC.

The V call is TRBV7-8, the J call TRBJ2-1, with 7 nucleotides matching TRBD2. In germline, CDR1 is SGHVS, CDR2 FQNEAQ. The CDR3 totals 14 residues. With V trimmed by 2 bases and J by 6 bases, 4 bases remained unmatched. The chain's CDR3 is CASSLSGKVNEQFF. CDR3 nucleotide sequence: TGTGCCAGCAGCTTAAGCGGGAAAGTCAATGAGCAGTTCTTC. The variable domain in full, completed from reference TRBV7-8 and TRBJ2-1, reads GAGVSQSPRYKVAKRGQDVALRCDPISGHVSLFWYQQALGQGPEFLTYFQNEAQLDKSGLPSDRFFAERPEGSVSTLKIQRTQQEDSAVYLCASSLSGKVNEQFFGPGTRLTVL.

The chain uses TRBV18 and TRBJ2-2; 7 bases align to TRBD1. The CDR3 extends over 13 amino acids. Germline loops: CDR1 KGHSH, CDR2 LQKENI. Losses at the gene ends were 2 bases for V and 9 bases for J; bases not matched to a gene: 3. This CDR3 is CASSPTGDRELFF. CDR3 bases: TGTGCCAGCTCACCAACAGGGGACCGGGAGCTGTTTTTT.

The chain joins TRBV2 to TRBJ2-1, with 9 bases aligning to TRBD1. The CDR3 sequence is 15 residues long. V lost 8 bases, J lost 8 bases, and 13 bases stayed unmatched. The germline gives CDR1 SNHLY, CDR2 FYNNEI. CDR3 residues: CASGTGTGWMDEQFF. The CDR3 DNA is TGTGCCAGCGGCACCGGGACAGGGTGGATGGATGAGCAGTTCTTC.

The chain is built from TRBV6-5 and TRBJ1-3; no reliable D call. The germline CDR1 and CDR2 sequences are MNHEY and SVGAGI. The CDR3 totals 16 residues. Trimming cost V 0 bases and J 0 bases, with 9 bases left between them. CDR3 coding DNA: TGTGCCAGCAGTTACTCGCCCTCAAGCTCTGGAAACACCATATATTTT. The encoded protein is CASSYSPSSSGNTIYF.

This clone was seen more than once but under ten times. The J gene is TRBJ2-1, the V gene TRBV5-1; 11 nucleotides align to TRBD2. V lost 4 bases to trimming and J lost 7 bases; unmatched junction nucleotides: 7. The germline CDR1 and CDR2 sequences are SGHRS and YFSETQ. The CDR3 covers 15 residues. The CDR3 here is CASSQPGLADNEQFF. CDR3 nucleotides: TGCGCCAGCAGCCAGCCGGGACTAGCGGATAATGAGCAGTTCTTC.